This T cell receptor (beta chain) was identified during a study of control samples from healthy donors and cancer patients. Germline V lookup: CDR1 MGHRA, CDR2 YSYEKL. The junction had 11 bases not matched to a gene; V was cut back by 2 bases and J by 4 bases. This CDR3 has 17 residues. Measured with immunoSEQ multiplex PCR; TCRdb has only the in-frame clones, and not every one. The data hold some 120,000 clones, with roughly 86% observed a single time. This receptor was obtained from a man aged 55 to 70 in good health. The sample was blood. The V and J genes are TRBV4-1 and TRBJ1-3, with 7 positions matching TRBD1. The CDR3: CASSQTIPRGLGNTIYF. The DNA of the CDR3 is TGCGCCAGCAGCCAAACCATCCCCAGGGGGTTAGGAAACACCATATATTTT.